The entry that follows covers one T cell receptor beta chain sequence. Its antigen is still unknown. No base-level quality is on record; no much larger clone is a single base apart. Other DNA variants within this sample encode the same CDR3. The data belong to a study of beta chain features in type 1 diabetes (dated by TCRdb to 2016 to 2018). Concerning the study at large: Mean age, gender distribution, total cell number and subset yield were not different between patients and healthy donors. The study compared TCRB repertoires of sorted circulating CD4+ T cell subsets between recently diagnosed type 1 diabetes patients and matched healthy donors. Regulatory and stem cell-like memory subsets were isolated from only 8 patients and 8 healthy donors, whereas naive and central memory subsets came from all 30 or so donors. Across all samples, some 100,000,000 sorted cells were examined, and cell number per subset correlated strongly with RNA yield. Overall study results and their limits: Because small numbers of individuals were included in the HLA sub-analyses, any influence of HLA type on TCRB rearrangement was left unresolved. Naive, central memory and regulatory TCRB repertoires appeared to be more similar among patients than among healthy donors. Type 1 diabetes patients showed a moderate but significant shortening of TCRB CDR3 length in all four CD4+ subsets. At VDJ recombination sites, patients with type 1 diabetes made fewer insertions and deleted more nucleotides, a pattern implying thymic rearrangement abnormalities. Because cDNA was sequenced instead of genomic DNA, activated cells with high expression could be over-represented, although the groups did not differ in activation or CD3 levels. PCR might favor shorter templates, but patient and control samples were amplified and corrected together, so any skew would affect both groups equally.

The entire isolated RNA was reverse transcribed using the High Capacity cDNA Reverse Transcription Kit, and thus expressed TCRB transcripts were sequenced. Naive, central memory and regulatory T cell samples underwent deep immunoSEQ sequencing, averaging around 4 million total reads per sample. Sorted cells were lysed in RLT buffer and RNA was extracted with DNase-treated RNeasy Micro or Mini kits, depending on cell number. Each cell subset was processed separately to prevent cross-contamination, with patient and healthy donor samples processed together. The immunoSEQ multiplex PCR was used to amplify TCRB sequences from cDNA, generating 87-bp fragments that spanned the CDR3 region. Amplicons were sequenced on the Illumina HiSeq platform. In the original analysis: PCR bias was computationally corrected using synthetic template baselines, reads within Hamming distance 2 were collapsed, and singletons that could not be merged were discarded. Reads were aligned against IMGT to assign V, D and J genes, CDR3 length and insertions or deletions at six rearrangement sites. Clonotype counts were normalized to sorted cell number within each subset before computing true diversity and Gini coefficients with the tcR R package. Repertoire sharing was quantified using the overlap coefficient calculated on TCRB nucleotide sequences. Out-of-frame TCRB sequences from naive cells were analyzed to stand in for the pre-selection repertoire. TCRdb mirrors the immuneACCESS table, restricted to in-frame sequences. Some clones are absent from its copies; in checked studies, under half trace to an unresolved V gene, and the reason for the others is unknown. V, J and clone size are those of that table, while D and trimming were read from the DNA. The sample yields approximately 150,000 clones; 63% were counted once. Of the sample, roughly 0.089% falls within the top ten clones.

CDR1 and CDR2 are read off the germline V gene (reference sequence) as GTSNPN and SVGIG. CDR3 length: 14 amino acids, cysteine to phenylalanine. Only the CDR3 DNA stays, 42 bases, in frame from base 1. V is reduced by 0 bases and J by 1 base, leaving a spacing of 8 bases between them. A single peripheral blood draw of around 120 mL on average was collected from each donor into heparinised tubes. A BD FACSAria II was used to sort naive, central memory, regulatory and stem cell-like memory CD4+ T cells with a panel that included CD45RO, CCR7, CD25, CD127, CD95 and CD27. All sorted populations exceeded 95% purity. PBMCs were separated immediately by Lymphoprep density gradient centrifugation and were stained directly, without being cultured. To minimize batch effects, samples were stained and sorted in pairs, one healthy donor with one patient per experiment.

This TCR was recovered from a man aged 25 to 40 with type 1 diabetes. The sequenced sample was naive CD4+ T cells from blood. This specimen's cell subset or site label, interpreted: true naive CD4+ T cells. The sequence joins TRBV30 to TRBJ2-3; the D element might be TRBD1 or TRBD2, as each aligns at 6 bases. The CDR3 reads CAWSVRGGTDTQYF. The sequenced DNA: TGTGCCTGGAGTGTAAGGGGGGGCACAGATACGCAGTATTTT. The entire variable domain, with the stretches around the CDR3 drawn from the reference TRBV30 and TRBJ2-3 proteins, is SQTIHQWPATLVQPVGSPLSLECTVEGTSNPNLYWYRQAAGRGLQLLFYSVGIGQISSEVPQNLSASRPQDRQFILSSKKLLLSDSGFYLCAWSVRGGTDTQYFGPGTRLTVL.